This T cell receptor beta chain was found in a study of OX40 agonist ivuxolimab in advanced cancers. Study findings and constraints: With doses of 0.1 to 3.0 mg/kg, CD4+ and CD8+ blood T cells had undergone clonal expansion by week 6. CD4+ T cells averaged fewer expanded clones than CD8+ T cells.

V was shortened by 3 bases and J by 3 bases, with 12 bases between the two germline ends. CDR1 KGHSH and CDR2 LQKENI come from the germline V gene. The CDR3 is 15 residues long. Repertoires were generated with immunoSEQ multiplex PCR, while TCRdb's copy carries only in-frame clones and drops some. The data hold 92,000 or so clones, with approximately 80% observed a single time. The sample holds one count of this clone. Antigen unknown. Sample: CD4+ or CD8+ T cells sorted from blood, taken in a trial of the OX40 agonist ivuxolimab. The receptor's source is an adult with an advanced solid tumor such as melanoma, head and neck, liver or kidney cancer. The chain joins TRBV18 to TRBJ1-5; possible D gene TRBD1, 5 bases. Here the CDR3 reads CASSPGRGANQPQHF. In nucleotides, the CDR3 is TGTGCCAGCTCACCGGGGAGGGGCGCCAATCAGCCCCAGCATTTT.